The text below deals with one TCR beta chain. As yet, its antigen is unknown. This specimen belongs to a study of T cell responses to AZD1222 COVID-19 vaccine. Study-level results: Spike was spanned by vaccine-associated CD4 TCRs, with dominance at 160-218 and 743-854.

Measured with immunoSEQ multiplex PCR; TCRdb has only the in-frame clones, and not every one. The repertoire holds 130,000 to 150,000 clones, with over 75% as singletons. The sample consisted of peripheral blood, taken on day 0 of AZD1222 vaccination. The source is an adult in good health.

CDR3 in DNA: TGCGCCAGCAGCTTGGAAAGGGCTGGGGCCAACGTCCTGACTTTC. Translated: CASSLERAGANVLTF. The rearrangement uses TRBV5-1 and TRBJ2-6, with unresolved D. The V end lost 0 bases, the J end lost 2 bases, and 6 bases lay between the germline ends. CDR1 is SGHRS and CDR2 is YFSETQ in the germline V gene. The CDR3 sequence is 15 residues long.